These T cell receptor beta chains were read from a single sample in a study of cytomegalovirus exposure and HLA in healthy donors. TCRdb's copy holds only in-frame clones and misses some; the assay was immunoSEQ multiplex PCR. This table has some 120,000 clones, more than 65% appearing once. Sample: PBMCs. The source is a woman aged 18-35 years in good health and CMV-seronegative. The CDR3 runs from the conserved cysteine through the conserved F or W. The order of the fields is clone size, D gene, CDR3 length, V gene, J gene, CDR3 protein, CDR3 DNA. A D gene is named only where the DNA matches it firmly. Expanded clones get a size class; other rows say once, few or many, or leave the size out.

NA	TRBD2	15	TRBV6-4	TRBJ2-1	CASSGTSGGPGEQFF	TGTGCCAGCAGTGGGACTAGCGGGGGGCCGGGTGAGCAGTTCTTC
NA	NA	13	TRBV5-1	TRBJ1-2	CASSLPGALGYTF	TGCGCCAGCAGCTTGCCAGGGGCTTTAGGCTACACCTTC
NA	NA	13	TRBV11-2	TRBJ2-7	CASSPRESYEQYF	TGTGCCAGCAGCCCGAGGGAGTCCTACGAGCAGTACTTC
NA	TRBD2	16	TRBV6-1	TRBJ2-7	CASSESGGGYSYEQYF	TGTGCCAGCAGTGAAAGCGGGGGCGGGTACTCCTACGAGCAGTACTTC
NA	NA	11	TRBV6-1	TRBJ1-2	CASSEGGGYTF	TGTGCCAGCAGTGAAGGAGGGGGCTACACCTTC
NA	TRBD1	14	TRBV4-1	TRBJ1-1	CASKTGVLHTEAFF	TGCGCCAGCAAGACAGGGGTTTTGCACACTGAAGCTTTCTTT
NA	TRBD1	16	TRBV5-1	TRBJ1-3	CASSPGQYSPGNTIYF	TGCGCCAGCAGCCCGGGACAGTATAGTCCTGGAAACACCATATATTTT
NA	NA	14	TRBV21-1	TRBJ2-7	CASKTGTGSYEQYF	TGTGCCAGCAAGACCGGGACAGGGAGTTACGAGCAGTACTTC
once	TRBD1	15	TRBV4-1	TRBJ2-5	CASSPPGQGAGTQYF	TGCGCCAGCAGCCCGCCGGGACAGGGGGCTGGAACCCAGTACTTC
NA	NA	16	TRBV5-7	TRBJ1-2	CASSFNRKGVSYGYTF	TGTGCCAGCAGCTTCAATCGGAAGGGGGTAAGCTATGGCTACACCTTC
few	NA	14	TRBV13	TRBJ2-5	CASSLGVGEETQYF	TGTGCCAGCAGCTTAGGAGTAGGAGAAGAGACCCAGTACTTC
few	NA	15	TRBV16	TRBJ1-4	CASSKRTVGNEKLFF	TGTGCCAGCAGCAAACGGACAGTGGGGAATGAAAAACTGTTTTTT
few	TRBD2	16	TRBV7-2	TRBJ2-1	CASSPDGTGGSDEQFF	TGTGCCAGCAGCCCCGATGGGACGGGAGGTTCCGATGAGCAGTTCTTC
NA	TRBD2	16	TRBV9	TRBJ2-1	CASSPRSGGVYNEQFF	TGTGCCAGCAGCCCGCGTTCGGGGGGTGTCTACAATGAGCAGTTCTTC
NA	TRBD1	16	TRBV9	TRBJ2-7	CASSFSPRTGAYEQYF	TGTGCCAGCAGCTTCTCACCCCGGACAGGGGCCTACGAGCAGTACTTC
NA	NA	17	TRBV7-3	TRBJ1-5	CASSLSGHGFSNQPQHF	TGTGCCAGCAGCTTATCCGGACACGGATTCAGCAATCAGCCCCAGCATTTT
NA	NA	17	TRBV4-3	TRBJ1-2	CASSQDLGAVVSGGYTF	TGCGCCAGCAGCCAAGATTTGGGGGCTGTCGTGTCGGGAGGCTACACCTTC
NA	TRBD1	15	TRBV19	TRBJ1-5	CASSIWTGPNQPQHF	TGTGCCAGTAGTATTTGGACAGGGCCCAATCAGCCCCAGCATTTT
NA	TRBD1	15	TRBV7-7	TRBJ2-3	CASQGQGVGTDTQYF	TGTGCTAGCCAGGGACAGGGAGTAGGTACAGATACGCAGTATTTT
NA	TRBD2	16	TRBV7-2	TRBJ2-2	CASSGGLAGNTGELFF	TGTGCCAGCAGCGGGGGACTAGCGGGAAACACCGGGGAGCTGTTTTTT
NA	NA	13	TRBV5-1	TRBJ1-1	CASSSRQDTEAFF	TGCGCCAGCAGCTCCCGACAGGACACTGAAGCTTTCTTT
NA	NA	15	TRBV6-5	TRBJ1-2	CASSYSRPGVDGYTF	TGTGCCAGCAGTTACTCCCGACCGGGGGTAGATGGCTACACCTTC
NA	NA	15	TRBV2	TRBJ1-5	CASSDRGTGNQPQHF	TGTGCCAGCAGTGACCGGGGGACCGGCAATCAGCCCCAGCATTTT
NA	TRBD1	16	TRBV2	TRBJ1-5	CASRGTGGVYNQPQHF	TGTGCCAGCAGGGGGACAGGGGGTGTTTATAATCAGCCCCAGCATTTT
few	NA	13	TRBV2	TRBJ1-2	CASSAGGAYGYTF	TGTGCCAGCAGCGCCGGGGGGGCCTATGGCTACACCTTC
once	TRBD1	14	TRBV5-4	TRBJ2-2	CASSGDSWLGELFF	TGTGCCAGCAGTGGGGACAGTTGGTTAGGGGAGCTGTTTTTT
NA	NA	15	TRBV2	TRBJ1-2	CASSGQVLLNYGYTF	TGTGCCAGCAGTGGGCAGGTTCTCCTTAACTATGGCTACACCTTC
NA	NA	13	TRBV19	TRBJ1-5	CASMQQINQPQHF	TGTGCCAGTATGCAACAGATCAATCAGCCCCAGCATTTT
NA	NA	15	TRBV18	TRBJ1-4	CASSPNAQGNEKLFF	TGTGCCAGCTCACCGAATGCGCAGGGTAATGAAAAACTGTTTTTT
NA	NA	15	TRBV5-4	TRBJ2-7	CASSLGQRGSYEQYF	TGTGCCAGCAGCTTGGGTCAGCGCGGCTCCTACGAGCAGTACTTC
NA	NA	17	TRBV9	TRBJ2-1	CASSVDGGSSSYNEQFF	TGTGCCAGCAGCGTAGATGGGGGGTCAAGCTCCTACAATGAGCAGTTCTTC
NA	NA	14	TRBV9	TRBJ2-5	CASSVGVIKETQYF	TGTGCCAGCAGCGTAGGCGTAATAAAAGAGACCCAGTACTTC
NA	NA	13	TRBV5-4	TRBJ2-1	CASSLDHWNEQFF	TGTGCCAGCAGCTTGGATCACTGGAATGAGCAGTTCTTC
NA	TRBD1	17	TRBV7-3	TRBJ1-6	CASSLTPLTGGNSPLHF	TGTGCCAGCAGCTTAACTCCACTGACAGGGGGGAATTCACCCCTCCACTTT
NA	NA	12	TRBV12-5	TRBJ1-2	CASGAQGLGYTF	TGTGCTAGTGGTGCCCAGGGGCTTGGCTACACCTTC
NA	TRBD1	20	TRBV9	TRBJ2-2	CASSDPGTGAPAWNTGELFF	TGTGCCAGCAGTGACCCTGGGACAGGGGCCCCCGCGTGGAACACCGGGGAGCTGTTTTTT
NA	TRBD1	15	TRBV7-2	TRBJ1-2	CASRTRPGTAYGYTF	TGTGCCAGCAGAACCAGGCCCGGGACAGCGTATGGCTACACCTTC